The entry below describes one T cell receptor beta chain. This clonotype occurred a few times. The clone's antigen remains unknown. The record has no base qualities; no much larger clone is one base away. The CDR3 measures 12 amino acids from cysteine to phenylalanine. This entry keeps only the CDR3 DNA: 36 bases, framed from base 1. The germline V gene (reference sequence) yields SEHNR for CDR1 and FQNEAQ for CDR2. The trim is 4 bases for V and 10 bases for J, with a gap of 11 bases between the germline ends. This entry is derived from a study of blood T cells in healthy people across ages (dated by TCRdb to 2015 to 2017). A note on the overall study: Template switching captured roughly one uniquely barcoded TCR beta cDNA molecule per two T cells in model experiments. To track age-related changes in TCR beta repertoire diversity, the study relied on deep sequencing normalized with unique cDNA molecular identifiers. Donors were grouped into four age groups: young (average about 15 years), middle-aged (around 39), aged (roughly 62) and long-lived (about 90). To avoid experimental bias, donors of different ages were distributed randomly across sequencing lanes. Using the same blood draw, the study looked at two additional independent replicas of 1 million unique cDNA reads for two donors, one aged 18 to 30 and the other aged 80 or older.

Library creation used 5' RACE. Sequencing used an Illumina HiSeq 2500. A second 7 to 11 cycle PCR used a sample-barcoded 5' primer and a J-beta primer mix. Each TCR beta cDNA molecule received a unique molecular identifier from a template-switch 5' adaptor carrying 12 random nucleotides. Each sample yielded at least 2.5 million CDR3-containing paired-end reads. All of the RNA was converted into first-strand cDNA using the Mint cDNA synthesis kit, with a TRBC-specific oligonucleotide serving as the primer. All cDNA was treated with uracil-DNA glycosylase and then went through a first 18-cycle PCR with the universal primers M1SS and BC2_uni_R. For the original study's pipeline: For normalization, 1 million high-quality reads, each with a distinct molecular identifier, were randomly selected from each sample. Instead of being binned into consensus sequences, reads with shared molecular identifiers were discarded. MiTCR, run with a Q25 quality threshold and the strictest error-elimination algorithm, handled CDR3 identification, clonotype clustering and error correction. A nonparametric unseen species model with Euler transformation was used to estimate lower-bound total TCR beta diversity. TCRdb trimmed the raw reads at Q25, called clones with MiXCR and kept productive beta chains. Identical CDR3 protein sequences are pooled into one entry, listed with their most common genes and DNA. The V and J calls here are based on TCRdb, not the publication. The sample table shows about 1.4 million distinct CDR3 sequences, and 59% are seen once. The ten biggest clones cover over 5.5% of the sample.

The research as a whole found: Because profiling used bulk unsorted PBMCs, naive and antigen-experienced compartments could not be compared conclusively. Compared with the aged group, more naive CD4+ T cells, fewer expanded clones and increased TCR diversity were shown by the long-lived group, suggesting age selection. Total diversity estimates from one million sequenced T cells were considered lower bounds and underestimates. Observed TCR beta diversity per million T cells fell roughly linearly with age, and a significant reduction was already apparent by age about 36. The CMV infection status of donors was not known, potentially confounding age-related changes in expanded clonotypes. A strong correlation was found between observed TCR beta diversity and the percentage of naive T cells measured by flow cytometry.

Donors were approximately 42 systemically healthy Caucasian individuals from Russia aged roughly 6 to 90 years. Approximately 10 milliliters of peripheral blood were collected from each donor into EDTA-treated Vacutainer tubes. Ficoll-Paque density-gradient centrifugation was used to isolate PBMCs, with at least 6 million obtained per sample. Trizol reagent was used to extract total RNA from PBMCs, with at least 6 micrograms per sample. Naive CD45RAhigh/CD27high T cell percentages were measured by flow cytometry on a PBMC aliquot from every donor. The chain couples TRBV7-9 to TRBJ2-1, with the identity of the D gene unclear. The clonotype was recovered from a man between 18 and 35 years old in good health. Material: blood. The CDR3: CASSSVALEQFF. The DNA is TGTGCCAGCAGCTCCGTAGCCTTAGAGCAGTTCTTC.